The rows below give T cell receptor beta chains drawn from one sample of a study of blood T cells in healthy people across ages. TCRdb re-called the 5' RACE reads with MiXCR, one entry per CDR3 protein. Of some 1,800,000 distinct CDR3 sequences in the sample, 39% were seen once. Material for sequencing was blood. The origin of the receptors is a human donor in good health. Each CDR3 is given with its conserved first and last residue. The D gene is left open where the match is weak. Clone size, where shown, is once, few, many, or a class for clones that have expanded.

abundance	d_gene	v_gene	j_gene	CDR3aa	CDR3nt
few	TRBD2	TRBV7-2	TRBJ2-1	CASSLTPGSGGGYNEQFF	TGTGCCAGCAGCTTGACCCCGGGGAGCGGGGGAGGCTACAATGAGCAGTTCTTC
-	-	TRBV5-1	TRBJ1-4	CASSPLGGSNEKLFF	TGCGCCAGCAGCCCGCTGGGGGGAAGTAATGAAAAACTGTTTTTT
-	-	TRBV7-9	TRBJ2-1	CANSSSGSYNEQFF	TGTGCCAACAGCTCCAGCGGGTCCTACAATGAGCAGTTCTTC
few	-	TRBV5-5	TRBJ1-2	CASSLGPSVDYGYTF	TGTGCCAGCAGCTTGGGCCCTTCGGTGGACTATGGCTACACCTTC
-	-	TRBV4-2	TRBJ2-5	CASSQEENSQETQYF	TGTGCCAGCAGCCAAGAGGAAAACAGCCAAGAGACCCAGTACTTC
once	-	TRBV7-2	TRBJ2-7	CASSLGSRRDYEQYF	TGTGCCAGCAGCTTAGGGTCGCGCAGAGACTACGAGCAGTACTTC
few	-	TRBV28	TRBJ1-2	CASSPRGQIPYGYTF	TGTGCCAGCAGTCCGCGAGGGCAGATTCCCTATGGCTACACCTTC
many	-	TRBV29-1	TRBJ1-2	CSVDEGLSYTF	TGCAGCGTTGATGAGGGATTGAGCTACACCTTC
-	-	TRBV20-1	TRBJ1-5	CSGGRGGQPQHF	TGCAGTGGGGGCAGGGGCGGCCAGCCCCAGCATTTT
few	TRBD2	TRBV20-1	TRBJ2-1	CSAHPPAGGFNEQFF	TGCAGTGCTCACCCCCCTGCGGGGGGTTTCAATGAGCAGTTCTTC
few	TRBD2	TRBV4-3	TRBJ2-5	CASSQDERGGRETQYF	TGCGCCAGCAGCCAAGATGAGCGGGGTGGAAGGGAGACCCAGTACTTC
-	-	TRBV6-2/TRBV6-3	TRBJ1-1	CASIYSGEGTEAFF	TGTGCCAGCATATATTCCGGGGAAGGAACTGAAGCTTTCTTT
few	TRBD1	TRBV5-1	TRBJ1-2	CASSQGTGGSYGYTF	TGCGCCAGCAGCCAAGGGACAGGGGGAAGCTATGGCTACACCTTC
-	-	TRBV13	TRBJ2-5	CANSLGRGLGQETQYF	TGTGCCAACAGCTTAGGCCGGGGATTGGGGCAAGAGACCCAGTACTTC
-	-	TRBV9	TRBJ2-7	CASSSSNLAYEQYF	TGTGCCAGCAGCTCGAGTAACCTAGCCTACGAGCAGTACTTC
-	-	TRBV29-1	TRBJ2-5	CSVKGRNQETQYF	TGCAGCGTCAAGGGCAGAAACCAAGAGACCCAGTACTTC
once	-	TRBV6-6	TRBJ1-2	CASSHPGQFSYTF	TGTGCCAGCAGTCACCCGGGGCAGTTTAGCTACACCTTC
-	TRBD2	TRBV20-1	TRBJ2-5	CSARAGTSGVDEQYF	TGCAGTGCTAGAGCCGGGACTAGCGGGGTAGATGAGCAGTACTTC